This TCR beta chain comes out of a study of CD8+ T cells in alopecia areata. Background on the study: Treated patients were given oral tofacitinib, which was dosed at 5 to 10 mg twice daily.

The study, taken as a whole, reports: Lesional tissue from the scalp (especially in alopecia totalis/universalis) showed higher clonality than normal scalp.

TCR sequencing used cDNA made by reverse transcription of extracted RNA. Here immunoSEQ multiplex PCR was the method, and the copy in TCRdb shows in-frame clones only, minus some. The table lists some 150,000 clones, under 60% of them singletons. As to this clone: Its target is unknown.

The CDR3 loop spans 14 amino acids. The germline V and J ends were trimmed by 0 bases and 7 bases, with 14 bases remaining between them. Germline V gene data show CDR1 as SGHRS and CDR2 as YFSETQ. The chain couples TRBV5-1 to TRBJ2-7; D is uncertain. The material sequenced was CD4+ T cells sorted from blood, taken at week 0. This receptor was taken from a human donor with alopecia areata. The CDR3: CASSLVATAKEQYF. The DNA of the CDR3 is TGCGCCAGCAGCTTGGTAGCAACAGCGAAAGAGCAGTACTTC.